This entry features one TCR beta chain sequence. What it recognizes is unknown. RNA transcripts yielded amplified TCR beta CDR3 regions. After a first-round RT-PCR with HTBI primers, a second-round multiplex PCR was run. One entry per CDR3 protein results from TCRdb running MiXCR on the multiplex PCR reads. The table lists tens of thousands of distinct CDR3 sequences, about 51% of them singletons. The study enrolled ophthalmopathy donors with moderate-to-severe activity, CAS ≥3, NOSPECS ≥4 and duration under 3 months. Certain patients were not enrolled. These were patients with other autoimmune diseases, uncontrolled infections, pregnancy or lactation. Diagnosis relied on clinical symptoms, serum thyroxine, TRAb, thyroid ultrasound and orbital computed tomography. The sample originates from a study of Graves' ophthalmopathy and Graves' hyperthyroidism. Study-wide results and caveats: With just under 90% sensitivity and around 81% specificity, a 13-signature model separated ophthalmopathy from stable hyperthyroidism.

Germline V gene sequence: CDR1 SNHLY, CDR2 FYNNEI. The CDR3 is 15 amino acids. With 6 bases clipped from V and 1 base from J, the junction kept 4 bases outside the gene matches. The V gene is TRBV2, the J gene TRBJ2-3; 10 positions agree with TRBD1. This sequence originates from an adult man with Graves' ophthalmopathy. The sample was peripheral blood. CDR3 sequence reads: CASRDRGYGTDTQYF. In DNA, the CDR3 is TGTGCCAGCAGGGACAGGGGGTACGGCACAGATACGCAGTATTTT.